The rows below give T cell receptor beta chains drawn from one sample of a study of CD8 T cell repertoires and HIV-1 epitope variants. Method: immunoSEQ multiplex PCR; TCRdb's copy keeps in-frame clones and lacks some. The sample contains thousands of clones, roughly 65% of which appear only once. These receptors have no known antigen. Sequenced: cultured CD8+ T cells derived from PBMCs. These receptor sequences come from a male donor with HIV. Each CDR3 is given with its conserved first and last residue. The order of the fields is CDR3 length, D gene, J gene, V gene, clone size, CDR3 protein, CDR3 DNA. D genes are given only for firm matches. A clone size is listed for some rows: how often the clone was seen (once, few, many), or a class if it is expanded.

length: 17
D: .
J: TRBJ1-4
V: TRBV4-1
size: .
CDR3: CASSQRGLLATNEKLFF
DNA: TGCGCCAGCAGCCAACGAGGGCTCCTTGCAACTAATGAAAAACTGTTTTTT

length: 15
D: TRBD1
J: TRBJ1-1
V: TRBV9
size: .
CDR3: CASSDPGTGDTEAFF
DNA: TGTGCCAGCAGCGATCCCGGGACAGGGGACACTGAAGCTTTCTTT

length: 14
D: .
J: TRBJ2-2
V: TRBV11-2
size: .
CDR3: CASSLSRKTGELFF
DNA: TGTGCCAGCAGCCTGAGTCGGAAGACCGGGGAGCTGTTTTTT

length: 15
D: TRBD2
J: TRBJ2-1
V: TRBV7-9
size: once
CDR3: CASIRAGGLYNEQFF
DNA: TGTGCCAGCATCCGAGCGGGAGGGCTATACAATGAGCAGTTCTTC

length: 14
D: .
J: TRBJ2-2
V: TRBV7-3
size: .
CDR3: CASSLKPAGGELFF
DNA: TGTGCCAGCAGCTTAAAGCCGGCGGGAGGGGAGCTGTTTTTT

length: 14
D: TRBD1
J: TRBJ2-7
V: TRBV6-5
size: .
CDR3: CASRFRDRDNEQYF
DNA: TGTGCCAGCCGCTTCCGGGACAGGGACAACGAGCAGTACTTC

length: 17
D: .
J: TRBJ2-5
V: TRBV7-6
size: once
CDR3: CASSLAWGGDNQETQYF
DNA: TGTGCCAGCAGCTTAGCGTGGGGAGGCGATAACCAAGAGACCCAGTACTTC

length: 12
D: .
J: TRBJ1-5
V: TRBV28
size: .
CDR3: CASSPPEQPQHF
DNA: TGTGCCAGCAGCCCGCCAGAGCAGCCCCAGCATTTT

length: 13
D: .
J: TRBJ1-2
V: TRBV5-5
size: .
CDR3: CASSLGVQLGYTF
DNA: TGTGCCAGCAGTCTGGGGGTACAGCTTGGCTACACCTTC

length: 16
D: TRBD1
J: TRBJ1-2
V: TRBV6-5
size: once
CDR3: CASSSNRDRGNYGYTF
DNA: TGTGCCAGCAGTTCCAACCGGGACAGGGGTAACTATGGCTACACCTTC

length: 14
D: .
J: TRBJ2-7
V: TRBV9
size: .
CDR3: CASSVGLASYEQYF
DNA: TGTGCCAGCAGCGTAGGCCTAGCGTCCTACGAGCAGTACTTC

length: 14
D: .
J: TRBJ1-2
V: TRBV18
size: .
CDR3: CASSPSELNYGYTF
DNA: TGTGCCAGCTCACCGTCGGAGCTTAACTATGGCTACACCTTC

length: 16
D: .
J: TRBJ2-1
V: TRBV14
size: .
CDR3: CASSLSPEFSYNEQFF
DNA: TGTGCCAGCAGCCTCTCTCCGGAGTTCTCCTACAATGAGCAGTTCTTC

length: 14
D: TRBD2
J: TRBJ2-1
V: TRBV7-8
size: .
CDR3: CASSLGGGPDEQFF
DNA: TGTGCCAGCAGCTTGGGGGGAGGGCCCGATGAGCAGTTCTTC

length: 15
D: TRBD2
J: TRBJ2-3
V: TRBV5-4
size: .
CDR3: CASSLTSGGPDTQYF
DNA: TGTGCCAGCAGTCTGACTAGCGGGGGCCCAGATACGCAGTATTTT

length: 15
D: TRBD1
J: TRBJ1-5
V: TRBV30
size: few
CDR3: CAWSSGTAQGQPQHF
DNA: TGTGCCTGGAGTTCTGGGACAGCCCAGGGGCAGCCCCAGCATTTT

length: 15
D: .
J: TRBJ1-4
V: TRBV11-2
size: .
CDR3: CASSLQDSFNEKLFF
DNA: TGTGCCAGCAGCCTGCAGGACAGCTTTAATGAAAAACTGTTTTTT

length: 15
D: TRBD1
J: TRBJ1-4
V: TRBV10-3
size: .
CDR3: CAIRKQGATNEKLFF
DNA: TGTGCCATCAGGAAACAGGGGGCGACTAATGAAAAACTGTTTTTT

length: 12
D: .
J: TRBJ2-1
V: TRBV7-9
size: .
CDR3: CASSLMGNEQFF
DNA: TGTGCCAGCAGCTTAATGGGCAATGAGCAGTTCTTC

length: 13
D: .
J: TRBJ2-7
V: TRBV19
size: .
CDR3: CASSMGEPYEQYF
DNA: TGTGCCAGTAGTATGGGGGAGCCCTACGAGCAGTACTTC

length: 17
D: .
J: TRBJ1-2
V: TRBV10-3
size: .
CDR3: CAIVNTLTGPPNYGYTF
DNA: TGTGCCATCGTTAACACCCTTACAGGGCCCCCTAACTATGGCTACACCTTC

length: 15
D: .
J: TRBJ1-1
V: TRBV5-1
size: .
CDR3: CASSSEGLGNTEAFF
DNA: TGCGCCAGCAGCTCGGAAGGGTTGGGAAACACTGAAGCTTTCTTT

length: 13
D: TRBD2
J: TRBJ2-7
V: TRBV27
size: .
CDR3: CASSFRGAYEQYF
DNA: TGTGCCAGCAGTTTTCGGGGGGCCTACGAGCAGTACTTC

length: 12
D: .
J: TRBJ2-7
V: TRBV6-4
size: few
CDR3: CASTPYPWEQYF
DNA: TGTGCCAGCACCCCTTACCCCTGGGAGCAGTACTTC

length: 16
D: TRBD1
J: TRBJ2-2
V: TRBV10-1
size: .
CDR3: CASPPQGSPNTGELFF
DNA: TGCGCCAGCCCCCCACAGGGGTCTCCTAACACCGGGGAGCTGTTTTTT

length: 14
D: .
J: TRBJ2-3
V: TRBV5-1
size: .
CDR3: CASNPSSAPDTQYF
DNA: TGCGCCAGCAATCCCTCCTCGGCCCCAGATACGCAGTATTTT

length: 16
D: .
J: TRBJ2-5
V: TRBV5-6
size: .
CDR3: CASSLDRGPYRETQYF
DNA: TGTGCCAGCAGCTTGGATCGGGGGCCCTACCGAGAGACCCAGTACTTC

length: 15
D: .
J: TRBJ2-5
V: TRBV25-1
size: .
CDR3: CASSESAESYGTQYF
DNA: TGTGCCAGCAGTGAGTCCGCAGAGTCCTACGGGACCCAGTACTTC

length: 14
D: .
J: TRBJ2-5
V: TRBV27
size: .
CDR3: CASKEVGPQETQYF
DNA: TGTGCCAGCAAAGAGGTTGGACCTCAAGAGACCCAGTACTTC

length: 12
D: .
J: TRBJ2-1
V: TRBV14
size: .
CDR3: CASSQEIGGTVF
DNA: TGTGCCAGCAGCCAAGAGATAGGAGGAACAGTCTTC

length: 15
D: TRBD2
J: TRBJ2-3
V: TRBV19
size: .
CDR3: CASSIVAGAVDTQYF
DNA: TGTGCCAGTAGTATAGTAGCGGGAGCAGTAGATACGCAGTATTTT

length: 12
D: .
J: TRBJ1-1
V: TRBV10-3
size: .
CDR3: CAISPMNTEAFF
DNA: TGTGCCATCAGCCCAATGAACACTGAAGCTTTCTTT

length: 15
D: .
J: TRBJ1-3
V: TRBV9
size: few
CDR3: CASSPGQVSGNTIYF
DNA: TGTGCCAGCAGCCCCGGACAAGTCTCTGGAAACACCATATATTTT

length: 13
D: TRBD1
J: TRBJ2-1
V: TRBV2
size: once
CDR3: CASSRTGVNEQFF
DNA: TGTGCCAGCAGTAGAACAGGGGTCAATGAGCAGTTCTTC

length: 19
D: TRBD1
J: TRBJ1-5
V: TRBV4-2
size: .
CDR3: CASSPEGTGGARSNQPQHF
DNA: TGTGCCAGCAGCCCCGAGGGGACAGGGGGCGCGAGAAGCAATCAGCCCCAGCATTTT

length: 13
D: .
J: TRBJ1-2
V: TRBV7-9
size: .
CDR3: CASSRQANYGYTF
DNA: TGTGCCAGCAGCCGACAGGCTAACTATGGCTACACCTTC

length: 14
D: .
J: TRBJ2-5
V: TRBV5-4
size: .
CDR3: CASSLDWDQETQYF
DNA: TGTGCCAGCAGTTTAGACTGGGATCAAGAGACCCAGTACTTC

length: 16
D: TRBD1
J: TRBJ2-5
V: TRBV10-3
size: .
CDR3: CAISDPGQGAGETQYF
DNA: TGTGCCATCAGTGACCCCGGACAGGGGGCCGGGGAGACCCAGTACTTC

length: 12
D: TRBD2
J: TRBJ2-5
V: TRBV7-9
size: few
CDR3: CASRGLQETQYF
DNA: TGTGCCAGCCGGGGACTACAAGAGACCCAGTACTTC

length: 15
D: TRBD2
J: TRBJ2-1
V: TRBV28
size: few
CDR3: CASRSRLAALNEQFF
DNA: TGTGCCAGCAGGAGCCGACTAGCGGCCCTCAATGAGCAGTTCTTC

length: 17
D: TRBD1
J: TRBJ2-4
V: TRBV30
size: .
CDR3: CAWSPGQGLYNKNIQYF
DNA: TGTGCCTGGAGTCCGGGACAGGGGCTCTATAACAAAAACATTCAGTACTTC

length: 14
D: .
J: TRBJ1-5
V: TRBV11-2
size: few
CDR3: CASSPDPLVRPQHF
DNA: TGTGCCAGCAGCCCCGACCCACTGGTCCGGCCCCAGCATTTT

length: 15
D: TRBD1
J: TRBJ2-1
V: TRBV23-1
size: .
CDR3: CASSPPDREHNEQFF
DNA: TGCGCCAGCAGTCCCCCTGACAGGGAACACAATGAGCAGTTCTTC

length: 13
D: .
J: TRBJ1-2
V: TRBV5-5
size: .
CDR3: CASSPDLNYGYTF
DNA: TGTGCCAGCAGCCCGGATCTTAACTATGGCTACACCTTC

length: 14
D: .
J: TRBJ2-1
V: TRBV4-1
size: few
CDR3: CASSLAATNNEQFF
DNA: TGCGCCAGCAGCCTCGCTGCCACGAACAATGAGCAGTTCTTC

length: 16
D: .
J: TRBJ2-1
V: TRBV19
size: .
CDR3: CASSAAWGGRYNEQFF
DNA: TGTGCCAGTAGTGCAGCCTGGGGCGGGCGTTACAATGAGCAGTTCTTC

length: 13
D: .
J: TRBJ2-5
V: TRBV11-3
size: .
CDR3: CASANGPQETQYF
DNA: TGTGCCAGTGCAAACGGCCCACAAGAGACCCAGTACTTC

length: 16
D: TRBD1
J: TRBJ2-7
V: TRBV7-9
size: once
CDR3: CASSPDRAISPYEQYF
DNA: TGTGCCAGCAGCCCGGACAGGGCGATATCCCCCTACGAGCAGTACTTC

length: 17
D: .
J: TRBJ1-5
V: TRBV27
size: .
CDR3: CASSLFVPGTSNQPQHF
DNA: TGTGCCAGCAGTTTATTCGTCCCAGGAACTAGCAATCAGCCCCAGCATTTT

length: 11
D: .
J: TRBJ2-1
V: TRBV29-1
size: few
CDR3: CSVPGYGEQFF
DNA: TGCAGCGTTCCAGGGTACGGCGAGCAGTTCTTC

length: 14
D: .
J: TRBJ2-1
V: TRBV27
size: .
CDR3: CASSLSSVYNEQFF
DNA: TGTGCCAGCAGTTTATCTAGCGTGTACAATGAGCAGTTCTTC

length: 15
D: .
J: TRBJ1-1
V: TRBV4-1
size: .
CDR3: CASSQAQGRSTEAFF
DNA: TGCGCCAGCAGCCAAGCCCAGGGTAGGAGCACTGAAGCTTTCTTT

length: 17
D: .
J: TRBJ1-4
V: TRBV28
size: .
CDR3: CASSPPEQVQFYEKLFF
DNA: TGTGCCAGCAGTCCCCCCGAGCAGGTTCAATTTTATGAAAAACTGTTTTTT

length: 16
D: TRBD2
J: TRBJ2-5
V: TRBV7-8
size: .
CDR3: CASSPSPAGVGETQYF
DNA: TGTGCCAGCAGTCCCAGCCCAGCGGGAGTAGGAGAGACCCAGTACTTC

length: 14
D: TRBD2
J: TRBJ2-3
V: TRBV2
size: .
CDR3: CASRSGESTDTQYF
DNA: TGTGCCAGCAGAAGCGGGGAGTCCACAGATACGCAGTATTTT

length: 14
D: TRBD1
J: TRBJ1-2
V: TRBV25-1
size: .
CDR3: CASFSSGTDYGYTF
DNA: TGTGCCAGTTTTTCATCCGGGACAGACTATGGCTACACCTTC

length: 15
D: .
J: TRBJ2-3
V: TRBV7-9
size: .
CDR3: CASSLLDSEEDTQYF
DNA: TGTGCCAGCAGCTTGCTGGATTCAGAGGAAGATACGCAGTATTTT

length: 14
D: .
J: TRBJ1-3
V: TRBV9
size: .
CDR3: CASSSGVRGNTIYF
DNA: TGTGCCAGCAGCTCAGGGGTGCGTGGAAACACCATATATTTT